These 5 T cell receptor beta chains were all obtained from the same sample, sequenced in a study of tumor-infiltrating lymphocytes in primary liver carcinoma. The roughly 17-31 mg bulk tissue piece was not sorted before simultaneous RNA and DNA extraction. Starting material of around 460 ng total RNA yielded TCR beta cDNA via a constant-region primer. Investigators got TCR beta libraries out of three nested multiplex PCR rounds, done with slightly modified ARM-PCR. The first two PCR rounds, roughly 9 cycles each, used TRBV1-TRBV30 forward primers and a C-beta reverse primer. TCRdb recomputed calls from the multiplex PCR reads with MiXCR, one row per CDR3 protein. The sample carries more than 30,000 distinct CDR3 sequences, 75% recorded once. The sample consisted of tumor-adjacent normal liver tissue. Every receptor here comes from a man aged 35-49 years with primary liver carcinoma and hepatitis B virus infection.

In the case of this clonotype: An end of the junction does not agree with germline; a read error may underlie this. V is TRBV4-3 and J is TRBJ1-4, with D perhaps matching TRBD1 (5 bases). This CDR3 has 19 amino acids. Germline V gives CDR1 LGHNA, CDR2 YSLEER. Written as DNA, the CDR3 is TGCGCCAGCAGCCAAGAGTATGGCATGGGGCGCGAAACTAGTGAAAAATTGTTTTTT. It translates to CASSQEYGMGRETSEKLFF.

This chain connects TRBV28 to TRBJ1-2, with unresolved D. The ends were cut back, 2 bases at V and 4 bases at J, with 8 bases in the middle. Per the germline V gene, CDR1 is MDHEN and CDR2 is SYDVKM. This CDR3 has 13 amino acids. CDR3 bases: TGTGCCAGCAGTTTAATAGTCGGCTATGGCTACACCTTC. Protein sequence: CASSLIVGYGYTF.

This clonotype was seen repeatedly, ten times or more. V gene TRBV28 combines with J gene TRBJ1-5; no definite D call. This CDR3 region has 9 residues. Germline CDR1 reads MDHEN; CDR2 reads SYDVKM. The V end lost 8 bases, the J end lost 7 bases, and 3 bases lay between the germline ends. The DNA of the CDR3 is TGTGCCAGCGGACAGCCCCAGCATTTT. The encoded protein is CASGQPQHF.

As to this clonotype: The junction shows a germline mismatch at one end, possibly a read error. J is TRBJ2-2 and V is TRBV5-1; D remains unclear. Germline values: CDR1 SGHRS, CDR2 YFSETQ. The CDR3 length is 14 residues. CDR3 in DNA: TGCGCCAGCAGCTTGGAACAGAACACCGGAGAGCTGTTTTTT. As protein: CASSLEQNTGELFF.

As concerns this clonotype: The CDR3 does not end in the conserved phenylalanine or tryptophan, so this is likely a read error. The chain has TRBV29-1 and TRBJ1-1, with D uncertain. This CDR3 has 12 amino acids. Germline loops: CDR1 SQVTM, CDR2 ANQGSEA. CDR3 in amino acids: CSAWTGNTGAFI. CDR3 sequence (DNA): TGCAGCGCCTGGACGGGGAACACTGGAGCTTTCATT.